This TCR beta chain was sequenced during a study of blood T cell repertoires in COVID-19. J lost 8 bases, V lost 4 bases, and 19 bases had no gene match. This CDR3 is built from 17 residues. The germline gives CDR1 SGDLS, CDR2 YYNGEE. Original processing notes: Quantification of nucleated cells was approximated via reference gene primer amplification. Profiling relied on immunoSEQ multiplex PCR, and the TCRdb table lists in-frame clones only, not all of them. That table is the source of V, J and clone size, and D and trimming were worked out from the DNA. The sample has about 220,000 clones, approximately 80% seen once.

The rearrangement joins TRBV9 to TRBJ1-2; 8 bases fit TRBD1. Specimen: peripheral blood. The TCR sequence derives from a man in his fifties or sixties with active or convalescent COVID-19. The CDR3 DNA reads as TGTGCCAGCAGCAACACTTTAGGGCCAGGGGGCGGAGAAGGCTACACCTTC. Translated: CASSNTLGPGGGEGYTF.